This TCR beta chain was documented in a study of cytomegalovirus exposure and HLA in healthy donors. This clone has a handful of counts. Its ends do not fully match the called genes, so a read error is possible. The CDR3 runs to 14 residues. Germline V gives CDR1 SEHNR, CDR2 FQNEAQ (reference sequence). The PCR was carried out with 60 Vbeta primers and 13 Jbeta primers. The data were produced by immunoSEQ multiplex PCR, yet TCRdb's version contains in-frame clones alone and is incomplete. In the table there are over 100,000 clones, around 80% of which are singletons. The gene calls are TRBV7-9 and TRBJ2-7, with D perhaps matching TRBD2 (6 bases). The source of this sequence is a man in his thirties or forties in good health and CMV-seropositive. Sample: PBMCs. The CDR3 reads CSSTPQIGSGEQYF. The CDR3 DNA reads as TGTTCCAGCACCCCTCAAATCGGGAGTGGCGAGCAGTACTTC. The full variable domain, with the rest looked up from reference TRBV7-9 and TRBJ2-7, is DTGVSQNPRHKITKRGQNVTFRCDPISEHNRLYWYRQTLGQGPEFLTYFQNEAQLEKSRLLSDRFSAERPKGSFSTLEIQRTEQGDSAMYLCSSTPQIGSGEQYFGPGTRLTVT.